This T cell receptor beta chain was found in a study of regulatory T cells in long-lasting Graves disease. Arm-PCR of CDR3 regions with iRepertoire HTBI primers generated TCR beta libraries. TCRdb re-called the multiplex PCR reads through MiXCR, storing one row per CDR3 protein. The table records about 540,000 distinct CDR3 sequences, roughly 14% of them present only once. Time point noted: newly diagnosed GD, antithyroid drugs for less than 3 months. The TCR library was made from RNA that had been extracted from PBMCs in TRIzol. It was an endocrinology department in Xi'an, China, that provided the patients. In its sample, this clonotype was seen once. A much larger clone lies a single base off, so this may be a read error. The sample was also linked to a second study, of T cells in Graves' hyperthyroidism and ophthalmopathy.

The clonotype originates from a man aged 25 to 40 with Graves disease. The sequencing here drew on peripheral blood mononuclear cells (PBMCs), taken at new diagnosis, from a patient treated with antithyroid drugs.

The CDR3: CASIRAGVYNEQFF. DNA for the CDR3: TGTGCCAGCATACGAGCGGGAGTCTACAATGAGCAGTTCTTC. The chain joins TRBV2 to TRBJ2-1, with 8 nucleotides matching TRBD2. Germline assignment: CDR1 SNHLY and CDR2 FYNNEI. V was clipped by 7 bases and J by 3 bases; unmatched bases: 5. CDR3 length equals 14 residues.